A single sample is the source of the 20 T cell receptor beta chains below, sequenced in a study of metastatic and nonmetastatic thyroid tumors. With MiXCR, TCRdb called clones anew from the PCR reads. The table includes about 20,000 clones, roughly 31% detected once. Patients were all untreated before their thyroid surgery. The specimen sequenced was blood. These receptors came from a female donor with papillary thyroid cancer or a benign thyroid nodule (not recorded which). Some clones in this sample may be carry-over from other donors' samples.

This clone has at least ten counts. CDR3 nucleotide sequence: TGTGCCAGCAGTGATAAAGCGGGAGGGCGTGCAGATACGCAGTATTTT. Amino acid sequence: CASSDKAGGRADTQYF. The chain joins TRBV6-1 to TRBJ2-3, with 10 bases lining up with TRBD2. The CDR3 has 16 amino acids. The germline V gene encodes CDR1 MNHNS and CDR2 SASEGT. V lost 3 bases to trimming and J lost 4 bases; unmatched junction nucleotides: 7.

The chain is built from TRBV11-3 and TRBJ1-1; D perhaps matches TRBD1 (6 bases). This CDR3 is built from 14 residues. The V gene lost 7 bases and the J gene lost 0 bases, with 12 bases spanning the gap. CDR1 SGHNT and CDR2 YENEEA come from the germline V gene. CDR3 region: CASTRTALNTEAFF. The CDR3 DNA sequence: TGTGCCAGCACCAGGACAGCTTTGAACACTGAAGCTTTCTTT.

This clone is medium-sized by share. This chain joins TRBV11-2 and TRBJ1-1; 8 bases line up with TRBD1. The V gene's germline CDR1 is SGHAT and CDR2 FQNNGV. V gave up 7 bases and J gave up 5 bases; unmatched junction bases: 6. The length of the CDR3 is 13 residues. CDR3 residues: CASTPDRATEAFF. In DNA form, the CDR3 reads TGTGCCAGCACCCCGGACAGGGCTACTGAAGCTTTCTTT.

This clone was counted at least ten times. This rearrangement joins TRBV3-1 to TRBJ2-3; possible D gene TRBD2, 6 bases. The CDR3 is 16 amino acids. Germline V gene data show CDR1 as LGHDT and CDR2 as YNNKEL (reference sequence). V was clipped by 4 bases and J by 2 bases, with 16 bases between them. The CDR3 DNA reads as TGTGCCAGCAGCCGTTTTCCCGGAGGGCTCACAGATACGCAGTATTTT. Translation gives CASSRFPGGLTDTQYF.

The chain joins TRBV12-3 or TRBV12-4 to TRBJ1-2, with D unclear. With 3 bases removed from V and 4 bases from J, the gap between germline ends came to 6 bases. The length of the CDR3 is 12 residues. The CDR3 reads CASSFLGYGYTF. The CDR3 DNA sequence: TGTGCCAGCAGTTTCCTGGGCTATGGCTACACCTTC.

CDR3 in DNA: TGTGCCAGCAGCTTAGGTCCGGAGCAGTTCTTC. Translating gives CASSLGPEQFF. This sequence joins TRBV11-2 and TRBJ2-1; D remains ambiguous. This CDR3 spans 11 amino acids. CDR1 is SGHAT and CDR2 is FQNNGV in the germline V gene. The ends were cut back, 1 base at V and 10 bases at J, with 5 bases in the middle.

Ten or more counts support this clone. The genes are TRBV5-6 and TRBJ1-2; D is unclear. In germline, CDR1 is SGHDT, CDR2 YYEEEE. The CDR3 totals 14 residues. V shed 5 bases and J shed 4 bases, with 15 bases lying between them. CDR3 DNA: TGTGCCAGCAGTTTCAAGGGCAGGAGCTATGGCTACACCTTC. This sequence encodes CASSFKGRSYGYTF.

The rearrangement uses TRBV5-1 and TRBJ2-6; D unclear. Germline V gene lookup returns CDR1 SGHRS and CDR2 YFSETQ. The CDR3 has 14 amino acids. The V and J ends lost 4 bases and 4 bases respectively, with 9 bases between them. The CDR3 region has the DNA TGCGCCAGCAGCCGACGCTGGGGGGCCAACGTCCTGACTTTC. Its translation: CASSRRWGANVLTF. Full variable domain (remainder filled in from reference TRBV5-1 and TRBJ2-6): KAGVTQTPRYLIKTRGQQVTLSCSPISGHRSVSWYQQTPGQGLQFLFEYFSETQRNKGNFPGRFSGRQFSNSRSEMNVSTLELGDSALYLCASSRRWGANVLTFGAGSRLTVL.

In its sample, this clone was seen many times. This chain uses TRBV13 with TRBJ2-1, with 9 nucleotides matching TRBD1. V was pared by 5 bases and J by 9 bases, with 11 bases of the junction left unmatched. Germline CDR1 reads PRHDT; CDR2 reads FYEKMQ (reference sequence). This CDR3 contains 15 residues. The CDR3 spells CASSPPDRGRGEQFF. CDR3 bases: TGTGCCAGCAGCCCCCCGGACAGGGGTCGGGGTGAGCAGTTCTTC.

This clone is medium-sized by share. The chain carries TRBV6-5 and TRBJ1-1; D not resolved. CDR1 is MNHEY, CDR2 SVGAGI, per germline. V was pared by 2 bases and J by 3 bases, with 7 bases between. This CDR3 comprises 13 residues. The CDR3 DNA reads TGTGCCAGCAGTTACGAGGGTTACACTGAAGCTTTCTTT. Translation gives CASSYEGYTEAFF.

The chain links TRBV3-1 to TRBJ2-7, with D uncertain. With 4 bases removed from V and 3 bases from J, the gap between germline ends came to 4 bases. The CDR3 runs to 11 residues. CDR1 is LGHDT and CDR2 is YNNKEL in the germline V gene (reference sequence). For the CDR3, the DNA is TGTGCCAGCAGCCGAGACTACGAGCAGTACTTC. Translation gives CASSRDYEQYF.

The V call is TRBV28, the J call TRBJ1-1, with TRBD1 identical over 7 bases. This CDR3 contains 13 residues. J gave up 1 base and V 5 bases, and 1 base lay outside the gene matches. Germline V gives CDR1 MDHEN, CDR2 SYDVKM. The CDR3 protein is CASSTGANTEAFF. The CDR3 nucleotides are TGTGCCAGCAGTACAGGGGCGAACACTGAAGCTTTCTTT.

The chain combines TRBV19 with TRBJ2-7; possible D gene TRBD2, 6 bases. With 5 bases removed from V and 6 bases from J, the gap between germline ends came to 14 bases. The length of the CDR3 is 13 residues. Germline CDR1 reads LNHDA; CDR2 reads SQIVND (reference sequence). In nucleotides, the CDR3 is TGTGCCAGTAGTGGGGGGAGCCCCTTCGAGCAGTACTTC. It encodes CASSGGSPFEQYF.

Here the CDR3 reads CATSDLRDNRETQYF. In DNA, the CDR3 is TGTGCCACCAGTGATTTGCGGGACAATCGAGAGACCCAGTACTTC. V usage is TRBV24-1 and J usage is TRBJ2-5; the D gene is possibly TRBD1 (6 bases). The CDR3 totals 15 residues. Germline assignment: CDR1 KGHDR and CDR2 SFDVKD. V was trimmed by 0 bases and J by 4 bases, leaving 11 bases between them.

Within the sample, this clone is medium-sized (0.01 to 0.1%). This same CDR3 is encoded by further DNA sequences in the sample. The rearrangement uses TRBV10-1 and TRBJ2-1, with a weak D call TRBD1 (6 bases). The V end was cut by 0 bases, the J end by 7 bases, with 16 bases between. The CDR3 loop spans 16 amino acids. Germline loops: CDR1 WNHNN, CDR2 SYGVQD (reference sequence). The CDR3 DNA follows: TGCGCCAGCAGTGAGTCGGTGGCAGGGGTTGGGAATGAGCAGTTCTTC. Its translation is CASSESVAGVGNEQFF.

This clone is medium-sized by share. The V and J genes are TRBV20-1 and TRBJ2-7; 7 positions agree with TRBD1. The germline V gene encodes CDR1 DFQATT and CDR2 SNEGSKA (reference sequence). This CDR3 is built from 14 residues. V shed 6 bases, J shed 2 bases, and the junction held 10 bases outside the gene matches. The CDR3 DNA reads as TGCAGTGCCCTCCTGGACAGGTCCCCCTACGAGCAGTACTTC. Translating it yields CSALLDRSPYEQYF.

This clone has at least ten counts. This rearrangement joins TRBV7-2 to TRBJ1-1, with D perhaps matching TRBD1 (6 bases). The CDR3 length is 14 residues. Germline V gives CDR1 SGHTA, CDR2 FQGNSA. V lost 3 bases to trimming and J lost 5 bases, with 13 bases between them. CDR3 residues: CASSFPGAGTEAFF. CDR3 DNA sequence: TGTGCCAGCAGCTTCCCAGGGGCGGGAACTGAAGCTTTCTTT.

This clone was counted ten times or more. J is TRBJ2-2 and V is TRBV6-4, with D perhaps being TRBD1 or TRBD2 (5 bases each). Trimming stripped 5 bases from V and 2 bases from J, with 9 bases between. This CDR3 is built from 14 residues. Looked up from germline, CDR1 is MRHNA and CDR2 is SNTAGT. The CDR3 nucleotides read TGTGCCAGCAGTATGGGGACCAACACCGGGGAGCTGTTTTTT. Protein sequence: CASSMGTNTGELFF.

V and J are TRBV20-1 and TRBJ1-5; 9 bases map to TRBD1. The CDR3 runs 16 residues. J lost 3 bases, V lost 1 base, and 7 bases had no gene match. Germline V gives CDR1 DFQATT, CDR2 SNEGSKA (reference sequence). CDR3 coding DNA: TGCAGTGCTAGAGTCCCCGGACAGGGGTTCAATCAGCCCCAGCATTTT. Translation gives CSARVPGQGFNQPQHF.

In this sample, this clone turned up many times. The rearrangement uses TRBV5-1 and TRBJ2-2; D not certain. This CDR3 spans 14 amino acids. The V gene lost 0 bases and the J gene lost 2 bases, with 5 bases spanning the gap. CDR1 and CDR2 from the germline V gene are SGHRS and YFSETQ. As DNA, the CDR3 is TGCGCCAGCAGCTTGGCCGTCAACACCGGGGAGCTGTTTTTT. Translating it yields CASSLAVNTGELFF.